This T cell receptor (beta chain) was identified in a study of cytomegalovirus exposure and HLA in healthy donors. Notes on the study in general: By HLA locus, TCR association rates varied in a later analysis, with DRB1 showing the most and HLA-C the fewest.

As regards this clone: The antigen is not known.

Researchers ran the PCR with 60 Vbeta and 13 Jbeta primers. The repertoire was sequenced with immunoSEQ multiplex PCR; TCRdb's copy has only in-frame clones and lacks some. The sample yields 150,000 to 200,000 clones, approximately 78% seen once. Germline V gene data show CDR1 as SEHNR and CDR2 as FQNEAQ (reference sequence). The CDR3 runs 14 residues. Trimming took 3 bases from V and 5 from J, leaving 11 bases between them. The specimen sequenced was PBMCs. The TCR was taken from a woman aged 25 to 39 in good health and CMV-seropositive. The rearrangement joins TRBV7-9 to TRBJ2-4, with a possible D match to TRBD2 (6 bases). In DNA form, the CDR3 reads TGTGCCAGCAGCTTCTGGGACTCCCAAAACATTCAGTACTTC. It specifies CASSFWDSQNIQYF.